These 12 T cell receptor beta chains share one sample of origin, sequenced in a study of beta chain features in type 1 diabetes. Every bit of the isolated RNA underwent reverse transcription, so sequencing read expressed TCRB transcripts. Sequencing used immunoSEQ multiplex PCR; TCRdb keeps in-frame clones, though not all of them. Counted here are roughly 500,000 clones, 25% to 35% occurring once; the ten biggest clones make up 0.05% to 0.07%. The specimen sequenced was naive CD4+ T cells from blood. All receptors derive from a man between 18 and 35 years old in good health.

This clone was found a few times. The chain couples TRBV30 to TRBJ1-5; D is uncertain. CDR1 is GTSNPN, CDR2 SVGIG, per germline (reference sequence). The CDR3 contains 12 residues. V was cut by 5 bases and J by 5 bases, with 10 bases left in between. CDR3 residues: CAWSRVDQPQHF. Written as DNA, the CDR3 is TGTGCCTGGTCGAGGGTTGATCAGCCCCAGCATTTT.

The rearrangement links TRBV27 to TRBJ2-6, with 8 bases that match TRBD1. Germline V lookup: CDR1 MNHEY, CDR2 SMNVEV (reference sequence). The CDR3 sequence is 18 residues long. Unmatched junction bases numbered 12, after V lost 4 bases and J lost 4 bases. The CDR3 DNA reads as TGTGCCAGCAGTTCTTCATCCCAGGGGGCTGGCGGGGCCAACGTCCTGACTTTC. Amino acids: CASSSSSQGAGGANVLTF.

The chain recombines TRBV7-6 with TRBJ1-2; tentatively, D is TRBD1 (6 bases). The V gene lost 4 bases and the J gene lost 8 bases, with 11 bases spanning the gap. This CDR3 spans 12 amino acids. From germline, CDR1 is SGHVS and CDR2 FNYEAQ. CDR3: CASSSQGDGYTF. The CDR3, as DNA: TGTGCCAGCAGCTCACAGGGTGACGGCTACACCTTC.

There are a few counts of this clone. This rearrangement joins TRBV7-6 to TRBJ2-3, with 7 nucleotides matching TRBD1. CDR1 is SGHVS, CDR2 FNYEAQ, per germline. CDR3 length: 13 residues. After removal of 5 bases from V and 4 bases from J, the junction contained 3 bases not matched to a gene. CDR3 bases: TGTGCCAGCAGCAAACAGGGGCCAGATACGCAGTATTTT. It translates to CASSKQGPDTQYF.

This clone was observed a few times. The DNA of the CDR3 is TGTGCCAGCACCGAATACCCCGGGACAATTCCCGGGGAGCTGTTTTTT. Protein: CASTEYPGTIPGELFF. The chain combines TRBV27 with TRBJ2-2; D may be TRBD1 (6 bases). The CDR3 consists of 16 residues. Trimming removed 7 bases from V and 6 bases from J, with 21 bases in between. Germline lookup yields CDR1 MNHEY and CDR2 SMNVEV (reference sequence).

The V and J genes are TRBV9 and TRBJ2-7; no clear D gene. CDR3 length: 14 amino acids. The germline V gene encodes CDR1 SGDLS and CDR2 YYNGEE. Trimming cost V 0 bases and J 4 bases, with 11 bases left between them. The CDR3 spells CASSVEPLGYEQYF. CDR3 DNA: TGTGCCAGCAGCGTAGAACCCCTAGGGTACGAGCAGTACTTC.

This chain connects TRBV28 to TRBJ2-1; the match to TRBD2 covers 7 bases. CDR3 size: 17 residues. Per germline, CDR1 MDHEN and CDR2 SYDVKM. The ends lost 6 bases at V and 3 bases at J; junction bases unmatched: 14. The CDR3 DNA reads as TGTGCCAGCAGCCCAGGCAGGCGCGGGAGACTCTACAATGAGCAGTTCTTC. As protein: CASSPGRRGRLYNEQFF.

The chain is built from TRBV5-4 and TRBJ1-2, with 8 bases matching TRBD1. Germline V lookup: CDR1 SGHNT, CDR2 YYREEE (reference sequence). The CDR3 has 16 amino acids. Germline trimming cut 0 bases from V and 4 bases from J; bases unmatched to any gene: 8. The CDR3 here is CASSLATGGDLYGYTF. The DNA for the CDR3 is TGTGCCAGCAGCTTGGCCACAGGGGGAGATCTCTATGGCTACACCTTC.

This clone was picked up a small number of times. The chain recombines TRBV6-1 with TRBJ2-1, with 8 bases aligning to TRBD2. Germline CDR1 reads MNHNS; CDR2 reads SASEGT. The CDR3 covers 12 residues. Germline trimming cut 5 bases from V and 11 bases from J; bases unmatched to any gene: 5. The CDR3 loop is CASSTGLVKQFF. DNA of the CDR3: TGTGCCAGCAGTACGGGACTAGTCAAGCAGTTCTTC.

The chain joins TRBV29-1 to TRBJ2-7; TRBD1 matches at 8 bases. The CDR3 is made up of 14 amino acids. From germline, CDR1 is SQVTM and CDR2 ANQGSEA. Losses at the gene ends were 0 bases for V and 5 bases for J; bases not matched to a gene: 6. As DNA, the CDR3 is TGCAGCGTTGAAGATTCAGGGGGCGCTCACGAGCAGTACTTC. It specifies CSVEDSGGAHEQYF.

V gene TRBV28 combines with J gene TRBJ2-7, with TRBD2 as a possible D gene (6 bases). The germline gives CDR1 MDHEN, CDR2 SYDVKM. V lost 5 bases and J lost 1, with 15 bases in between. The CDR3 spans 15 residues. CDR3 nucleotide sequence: TGTGCCAGCAGTCCCCGGTGGGGAGGTTCCTACGAGCAGTACTTC. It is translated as CASSPRWGGSYEQYF.

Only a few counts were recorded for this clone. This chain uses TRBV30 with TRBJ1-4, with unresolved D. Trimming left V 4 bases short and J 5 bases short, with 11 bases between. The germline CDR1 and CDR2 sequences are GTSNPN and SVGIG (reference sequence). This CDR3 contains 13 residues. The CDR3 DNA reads TGTGCCTGGATTTCGAAGAACAATGAAAAACTGTTTTTT. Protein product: CAWISKNNEKLFF.